The present entry profiles one T cell receptor beta chain with its context. The entry originates in a study of shared clonotypes between healthy human individuals. V lost 4 bases, J lost 4 bases, and 12 bases lay in between. The CDR3 sequence is 13 residues long. Per germline, CDR1 SGHRS and CDR2 YFSETQ. Methods used by the authors: In the immunoSEQ data, sequences were junction-only and lacked quality scores, so filtering differed. Profiled with immunoSEQ multiplex PCR; TCRdb holds only in-frame clones, not every one. The D gene and trimming were derived from the DNA, and the V and J assignments and clone size from that table. The sample includes millions of clones, over 85% of them seen just once.

The sequence was obtained from a man aged 18 to 30 in good health. The chain couples TRBV5-1 to TRBJ2-7; a weak D match, TRBD1 (6 bases). Sequencing input: naive CD4+ T cells sorted from blood. Subset specified: CD45RA+ positively selected. The CDR3 sequence is CASSREQGYEQYF. Written as DNA, the CDR3 is TGCGCCAGCAGCCGGGAACAGGGATACGAGCAGTACTTC.